This TCR beta chain was found in a study of T cell responses to AZD1222 COVID-19 vaccine (dated by TCRdb to the early 2020s). General notes on the study: A total of 230 to 250 trial participants underwent TCR sequencing, of whom about 200 had received two doses of AZD1222 and 26 had received two doses of the MenACWY control vaccine. Trial participants were enrolled by age into subgroups of 18-55, 56-69 and 70-plus years, and around 150, 29 and 61 TCR-sequenced participants, respectively, were included in these subgroups. Points the paper makes about the study in general: Reportedly, close to half of the unique spike-specific TCRs recognized epitopes lying outside the regions that are mutated in the B.1.351 and B.1.1.7 variants. Because no day 14 peak-response samples were available, the repertoires could be characterized only after the peak T cell response. After two AZD1222 doses, both the breadth and the depth of spike-specific TCRs were significantly higher than at day 0 and than in MenACWY recipients. Participants were mostly white British and included more females than males, and it was suggested by the authors that clonal diversity may have been underestimated. The 56-69-year group was small, and its depth increase did not reach significance, likely because of low power. CD4 TCRs associated with the vaccine covered the entire spike protein, and the dominant responses were in regions 160-218 and 743-854. Conclusions about previously exposed vaccinees are limited, since just five or six AZD1222 recipients were seropositive for SARS-CoV-2 at baseline.

The CDR3 regions of human TCRbeta chains were subjected to immunosequencing. The published analysis was carried out like this. TCRs in the repertoires were compared against a reference library of SARS-CoV-2-specific TCRs that had been generated with the MIRA antigen-specificity platform. Breadth was defined as the fraction of unique TCRs that were SARS-CoV-2-associated. Depth was defined as the fraction of total T cells that were SARS-CoV-2-associated. Using the MIRA data, every spike-specific TCR was mapped to the spike region that the TCR reacted to and assigned to either a CD4 or a CD8 class. Log10-transformed breadth and depth values were compared by one-way ANOVA with Sidak's multiple comparisons tests. TCRdb limited this immuneACCESS table to in-frame rearrangements with V and J called. A share of clones is missing; checked studies link under half to unresolved V genes, and the rest is unexplained. V, J and clone size were drawn from that table, and D and trimming were deduced from the DNA. The sample table contains around 270,000 clones; only one count was recorded for approximately 94% of them. Of the sample, around 0.6% falls within the top ten clones.

Cut back by 7 bases and 8 bases, the V and J ends lie 18 bases apart. From the cysteine through the phenylalanine, the CDR3 covers 14 amino acids. This entry keeps only the CDR3 DNA: 42 bases, framed from base 1. The CDR1 and CDR2 encoded by the germline V gene are MNHNS and SASEGT. In light of the paper, this sample's time point label describes: about 28 days (+/-7) after the second vaccine dose. AZD1222 recipients with second doses at about 4 weeks or about 12 weeks were pooled, because spike-specific TCR depth and breadth did not differ between schedules. The vaccinee samples were drawn from two UK trials, COV001 and COV002, one of which was a single-blind randomized controlled phase 2/3 trial testing AZD1222 (ChAdOx1 nCoV-19) in healthy adults. Trial participant PBMC samples were collected at day 0 and day 28 after the second dose for TCRbeta chain sequencing. In the case of this clone: Its antigen remains undetermined. The sample holds no much larger clone one base away, and base qualities are not on file.

The sequence links TRBV6-1 to TRBJ1-5, with the D gene not clear enough to name. This receptor was obtained from an adult who received the AZD1222 COVID-19 vaccine. This sample comprised peripheral blood, obtained 28 days after the second AZD1222 dose. The CDR3 protein sequence reads: CASTAGEAWEPQHF. The base sequence is TGTGCCAGCACCGCAGGAGAGGCTTGGGAGCCCCAGCATTTT.